This is a list of T cell receptor beta chains from one sample in a study of naive and memory T cell subsets. A single record per CDR3 protein comes from TCRdb applying MiXCR to the 5' RACE reads. The repertoire has about 62,000 distinct CDR3 sequences, approximately 8% of them found once; the top ten carry 15% to 20%. The receptor source for this set is a female donor in good health. CDR3s include the opening cysteine and the closing phenylalanine or tryptophan. The D gene is left open where the match is weak. For some rows the clone size is stated as once, few or many, or as a class when expanded; others skip it.

V gene	J gene	clone size	D gene	CDR3 protein	CDR3 DNA
TRBV6-1	TRBJ2-2	few	TRBD1	CASSPGQDTGELFF	TGTGCCAGCAGCCCCGGACAGGACACCGGGGAGCTGTTTTTT
TRBV12-3/TRBV12-4	TRBJ2-6	-	TRBD1	CASSFLGQSSGANVLTF	TGTGCCAGCAGTTTCTTGGGACAGAGCTCTGGGGCCAACGTCCTGACTTTC
TRBV27	TRBJ2-1	few	TRBD1	CASRYGTGAYNEQFF	TGTGCCAGCAGATATGGGACAGGGGCCTACAATGAGCAGTTCTTC
TRBV12-3/TRBV12-4	TRBJ1-1	few	-	CASSSRDLNTEAFF	TGTGCCAGCAGTTCCCGGGACCTCAACACTGAAGCTTTCTTT
TRBV6-1	TRBJ2-7	few	-	CASSEAGSYEQYF	TGTGCCAGCAGTGAAGCAGGATCCTACGAGCAGTACTTC
TRBV2	TRBJ2-1	many	TRBD1	CASPRDRGRNEQFF	TGTGCCAGCCCCCGGGACAGGGGGCGAAATGAGCAGTTCTTC
TRBV6-6	TRBJ1-1	-	-	CASSYSSKTEAFF	TGTGCCAGCAGTTACTCGTCTAAAACTGAAGCTTTCTTT
TRBV12-3/TRBV12-4	TRBJ1-1	-	-	CASSPRRGGNTEAFF	TGTGCCAGCAGTCCCCGACGGGGAGGGAACACTGAAGCTTTCTTT
TRBV29-1	TRBJ2-5	few	TRBD2	CSVESAGVRRQTQYF	TGCAGCGTTGAATCGGCGGGAGTTAGGCGGCAGACCCAGTACTTC
TRBV5-6	TRBJ2-1	few	TRBD1	CASSLGQGALREQFF	TGTGCCAGCAGCTTAGGACAGGGGGCTTTACGTGAGCAGTTCTTC
TRBV12-3/TRBV12-4	TRBJ2-5	few	TRBD2	CASSRPTSGGGVAQYF	TGTGCCAGCAGTCGACCGACTAGCGGGGGGGGGGTGGCCCAGTACTTC
TRBV6-5	TRBJ1-1	many	-	CASSYPAAEAFF	TGTGCCAGCAGTTACCCCGCAGCTGAAGCTTTCTTT
TRBV12-3/TRBV12-4	TRBJ2-1	few	TRBD2	CASSLRGGQGEQFF	TGTGCCAGCAGTTTACGGGGGGGCCAGGGGGAGCAGTTCTTC